The rows below give T cell receptor beta chains drawn from one sample of a study of T cell responses to AZD1222 COVID-19 vaccine. Assay: immunoSEQ multiplex PCR; the TCRdb copy retains only in-frame clones and omits some. This sample has about 82,000 clones; roughly 91% occur once, and the top ten carry more than 15%. This specimen consisted of peripheral blood, obtained 28 days after the second AZD1222 dose. The receptors here all came from an adult who received the AZD1222 COVID-19 vaccine. Each CDR3 is given with its conserved first and last residue. The D gene is left open where the match is weak. The size field is filled for only some rows; it gives once, few, many or a size class.

TGTGCCAGCAGCTTTCGGGCGGGGCGGACCTACAATGAGCAGTTCTTC | CASSFRAGRTYNEQFF | TRBV5-6 | many | - | TRBJ2-1
TGTGCCAGCAGCTCCAGGGAGGCGCGGGGCACTGAAGCTTTCTTT | CASSSREARGTEAFF | TRBV5-4 | - | - | TRBJ1-1
TGTGCCAGCAGCTTTAATCAACCCGGAAACACCATATATTTT | CASSFNQPGNTIYF | TRBV11-2 | - | - | TRBJ1-3
TGTGCCAGCAGTCGAGCCCGAGCAGGGGCCGCTAGCACAGATACGCAGTATTTT | CASSRARAGAASTDTQYF | TRBV27 | - | - | TRBJ2-3
TGTGCCAGCAGTCGGGGCCTAATGGGTGCCTACGAGCAGTACTTC | CASSRGLMGAYEQYF | TRBV5-6 | - | - | TRBJ2-7
TGTGCCAGCAAAGGGGGCGCCGGCAATGAGCAGTTCTTC | CASKGGAGNEQFF | TRBV5-6 | - | TRBD1 | TRBJ2-1
TGCGCCAGCAGCCAAGGCGCTGGGACCGTTGGGGAGCAGTACTTC | CASSQGAGTVGEQYF | TRBV4-1 | - | - | TRBJ2-7
TGTGCCAGCAGACCGATCCCAGGGGGCATCGCCTACGAGCAGTACTTC | CASRPIPGGIAYEQYF | TRBV11-2 | once | TRBD1 | TRBJ2-7
TGTGCCTGGATCCGGGGGGGCACGAATGGCTACACCTTC | CAWIRGGTNGYTF | TRBV30 | - | - | TRBJ1-2
TGTGCCTGGTCTTTTTCTGGGGCCAACGTCCTGACTTTC | CAWSFSGANVLTF | TRBV30 | - | - | TRBJ2-6
TGTGCCAGCAGCTCCGGGACAGGGGTGGCCGGGGAGCTGTTTTTT | CASSSGTGVAGELFF | TRBV5-4 | - | TRBD1 | TRBJ2-2
TGTGCCAGCAGCTCGATCAAGGGGGACTATCTCTACGAGCAGTACTTC | CASSSIKGDYLYEQYF | TRBV11-2 | - | - | TRBJ2-7
TGTGCCAGCAGTTACCAGGGGAGGCCGAATGAAAAACTGTTTTTT | CASSYQGRPNEKLFF | TRBV6-5 | - | - | TRBJ1-4
TGTGCCAGCAGTTTAGAGGGCCCCCCCAACGACACCTTC | CASSLEGPPNDTF | TRBV12-3/TRBV12-4 | - | - | TRBJ1-2
TGTGCCAGCAGCCAAGATTTGCGGGGAACTGAAGCTTTCTTT | CASSQDLRGTEAFF | TRBV16 | - | - | TRBJ1-1
TGTGCCAGCAGCTTAAGGCCGGGACAGGGAGCGTCTTCTTCACCCCTCCACTTT | CASSLRPGQGASSSPLHF | TRBV7-2 | - | TRBD1 | TRBJ1-6
TGTGCCAGCGCCGCCGTCTCAGAAGGGGACTACGAGCAGTACTTC | CASAAVSEGDYEQYF | TRBV6-5 | - | - | TRBJ2-7
TGTGCCACCAGTGTGGAATCAGGGGGCCCGTTTGGTACCGGGGAGCTGTTTTTT | CATSVESGGPFGTGELFF | TRBV24-1 | - | TRBD1 | TRBJ2-2
TGCGCCAGCAGCTTGGTGTCAGGGGGAGGGTCTGAAGCTTTCTTT | CASSLVSGGGSEAFF | TRBV5-1 | - | TRBD1 | TRBJ1-1
TGTGCCAGCAGTTTAAGGACGGGGTACACTGAAGCTTTCTTT | CASSLRTGYTEAFF | TRBV27 | - | - | TRBJ1-1
TGTGCCTGGACAGGGGATTTCGCAGAGACCCAGTACTTC | CAWTGDFAETQYF | TRBV30 | - | - | TRBJ2-5
TGTGCCAGCAGCTTCACAGGGGGAAACACTGAAGCTTTCTTT | CASSFTGGNTEAFF | TRBV7-9 | - | TRBD1 | TRBJ1-1
TGCGCCAGCAGCCAATGGGGGTTGGGAAACACCATATATTTT | CASSQWGLGNTIYF | TRBV4-1 | - | - | TRBJ1-3
TGTGCCAGCAGCTGGACAGGGGGCAATTCACCCCTCCACTTT | CASSWTGGNSPLHF | TRBV11-2 | - | TRBD1 | TRBJ1-6
TGTGCCAGCAGTTACAGGCGGGGGGGATCCTACGAGCAGTACTTC | CASSYRRGGSYEQYF | TRBV6-5 | - | TRBD2 | TRBJ2-7
TGCGCCAGCAGTCTACAGAGTAATTCACCCCTCCACTTT | CASSLQSNSPLHF | TRBV10-2 | - | - | TRBJ1-6
TGTGCCAGCAGCTACAGGGCCCTCCAAGAGACCCAGTACTTC | CASSYRALQETQYF | TRBV7-2 | - | - | TRBJ2-5
TGTGCCATCAGGGGGACAGGGGGCGGGGATGGCTACACCTTC | CAIRGTGGGDGYTF | TRBV10-3 | - | TRBD1 | TRBJ1-2
TGTGCCAGCAGCTTTGGACGGGAAGGGAGGTATGGCTACACCTTC | CASSFGREGRYGYTF | TRBV5-8 | - | - | TRBJ1-2
TGTGCCAGCACGTCCCAGGGGACCTATGGAAACACCATATATTTT | CASTSQGTYGNTIYF | TRBV28 | - | - | TRBJ1-3